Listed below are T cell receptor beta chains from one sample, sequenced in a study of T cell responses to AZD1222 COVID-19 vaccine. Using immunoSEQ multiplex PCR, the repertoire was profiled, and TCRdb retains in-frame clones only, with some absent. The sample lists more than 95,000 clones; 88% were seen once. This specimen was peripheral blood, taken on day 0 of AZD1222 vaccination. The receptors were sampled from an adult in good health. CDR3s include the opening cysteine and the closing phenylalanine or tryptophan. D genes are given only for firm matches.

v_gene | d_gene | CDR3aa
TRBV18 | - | CASSPLSTEGQFF
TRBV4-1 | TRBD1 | CASSRDRGSYNSPLHF
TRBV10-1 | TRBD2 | CASSRTSGNSEQFF
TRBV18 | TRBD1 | CASSRGQGPTNQPQHF
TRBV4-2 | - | CASSEGVGVYEQYF
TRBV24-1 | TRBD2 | CATSDLRSGGTSYNEQFF
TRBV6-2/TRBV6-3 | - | CASSLGAYEQYF
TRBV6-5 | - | CASSYSRVGGGKLFF
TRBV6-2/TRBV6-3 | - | CASSTLDTDEKLFF
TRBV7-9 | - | CASSDSVDDGYTF
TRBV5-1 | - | CASSSEGTGELFF
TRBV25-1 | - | CASSDHRSSGNTIYF
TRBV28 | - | CASSFSSAGRDGYTF
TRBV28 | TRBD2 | CASSPQSGSLYNEQFF
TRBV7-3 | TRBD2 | CASSSNSGGAYEQFF
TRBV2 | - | CASSESSGGLGLETQYF
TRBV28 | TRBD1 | CASSDGTGVHTIYF
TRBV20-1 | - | CSARPSYEQYF
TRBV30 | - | CAWSAMRGWDEKLFF
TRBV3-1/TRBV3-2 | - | CASSQEPEPYLNTEAFF
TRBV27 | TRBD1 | CASSLQQGVDEQYF
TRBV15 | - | CATSRDGPSYEQYF
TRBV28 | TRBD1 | CASLLIHAGTGNTEAFF
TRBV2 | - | CASSLTTGLGGYTF
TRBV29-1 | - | CSVRRGGSSYNEQFF
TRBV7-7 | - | CASSFGETQYF
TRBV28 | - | CASRGPRETDYEQYF
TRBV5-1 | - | CASSLEGGWETQYF
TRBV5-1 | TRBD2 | CASSIGGAYNEQFF
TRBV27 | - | CASSPLFSSYNEQFF
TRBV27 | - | CASSLRVGEKMNTEAFF
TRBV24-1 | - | CATSDLNWGRPTEAFF
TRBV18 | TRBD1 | CASSPPGQGPTGELFF